This TCR beta chain emerged from a study of blood T cell repertoires in COVID-19. The CDR3 has 11 residues. Trimming pared 2 bases from V and 7 bases from J, leaving 3 bases between. The germline gives CDR1 MNHEY, CDR2 SVGAGI. Data came from immunoSEQ multiplex PCR; TCRdb stores just in-frame clones and leaves some out. The sample includes 150,000 to 200,000 clones, 82% of them seen just once. The sample taken for sequencing was peripheral blood. The receptor was isolated from a woman aged 40-49 years with COVID-19, enrolled during active disease. V and J are TRBV6-5 and TRBJ2-1; D gene uncertain. In DNA form, the CDR3 reads TGTGCCAGCAGTTACCAAAATGAGCAGTTCTTC. Protein sequence: CASSYQNEQFF.